One and the same sample provided the 5 T cell receptor beta chains below, sequenced in a study of blood T cell repertoires in COVID-19. Assay: immunoSEQ multiplex PCR; the TCRdb copy retains only in-frame clones and omits some. The top ten hold approximately 3.3% of the sample, which has 180,000 or so clones, around nine tenths seen once. Source material: peripheral blood. These receptors all stem from a man aged 18 to 29 with active or convalescent COVID-19.

The V call is TRBV25-1, the J call TRBJ2-3; D uncertain. The ends were cut back, 4 bases at V and 5 bases at J, with 4 bases in the middle. CDR1 is MGHDK and CDR2 is SYGVNS in the germline V gene. The CDR3 sequence is 11 residues long. In nucleotides, the CDR3 is TGTGCCAGCAGTGCCCGAGATACGCAGTATTTT. Its translation is CASSARDTQYF.

This chain connects TRBV24-1 to TRBJ1-3; D gene ambiguous. The CDR3 length is 16 residues. The germline V gene encodes CDR1 KGHDR and CDR2 SFDVKD. Deletions cut 8 bases from V and 0 bases from J, with 16 bases between. The CDR3 sequence is CATKFAKTASGNTIYF. DNA of the CDR3: TGTGCCACCAAGTTTGCGAAAACAGCCTCTGGAAACACCATATATTTT.

This clone was picked up a small number of times. V and J are TRBV25-1 and TRBJ2-1; 16 bases map to TRBD2. The length of the CDR3 is 17 residues. V shed 6 bases, J shed 7 bases, and the junction held 9 bases outside the gene matches. CDR1 and CDR2 from the germline V gene are MGHDK and SYGVNS. The CDR3 DNA sequence: TGTGCCAGCAGCTCCGGGACTAGCGGGGGGGCGGAGAATGAGCAGTTCTTC. Protein product: CASSSGTSGGAENEQFF.

There are a few counts of this clone. The rearrangement links TRBV21-1 to TRBJ1-1. TRBV21-1 is described as a pseudogene. The CDR3 covers 14 residues. Here the CDR3 reads CASSNFFSGTEAFF. CDR3 bases: TGTGCCAGCAGCAACTTTTTCTCGGGGACTGAAGCTTTCTTT.

The V and J genes are TRBV29-1 and TRBJ2-7; D is perhaps TRBD2 (6 bases). The CDR3 totals 13 residues. V was trimmed by 3 bases and J by 4 bases, leaving 13 bases between them. CDR1 and CDR2 (germline): SQVTM, ANQGSEA. The CDR3 here is CSVEGDGGYEQYF. Here the CDR3 DNA reads TGCAGCGTTGAGGGGGACGGGGGTTACGAGCAGTACTTC.